The 26 T cell receptor beta chains given below trace back to one sample, sequenced in a study of somatic mutations in cytotoxic T cells in rheumatoid arthritis. Some clones are missing from TCRdb's copy, which holds only in-frame ones; the method was immunoSEQ multiplex PCR. The sample carries about 2,000 clones, less than 85% recorded once. The sequencing sample was made of CD8+ T cells sorted from blood. These receptors all stem from a woman between 35 and 50 years old with rheumatoid arthritis.

In this sample, this clone turned up a few times. The chain is built from TRBV4-3 and TRBJ2-1; 8 nucleotides match TRBD2. In germline, CDR1 is LGHNA, CDR2 YSLEER. This CDR3 has 16 residues. Germline trimming cut 1 base from V and 4 bases from J; bases unmatched to any gene: 6. CDR3 residues: CASSQGTGGEYNEQFF. CDR3 coding DNA: TGCGCCAGCAGCCAAGGGACGGGGGGGGAATACAATGAGCAGTTCTTC.

V gene TRBV13 combines with J gene TRBJ2-3; D possibly corresponds to TRBD2 (6 bases). V dropped 5 bases and J dropped 4 bases, with 13 bases sitting between them. CDR3 length: 14 residues. The germline gives CDR1 PRHDT, CDR2 FYEKMQ (reference sequence). The DNA for the CDR3 is TGTGCCAGCAGCCCGGGGGTAGTCTCAGATACGCAGTATTTT. Encoded protein: CASSPGVVSDTQYF.

V is TRBV2 and J is TRBJ2-7, with TRBD1 identical over 10 bases. CDR1 and CDR2 (germline): SNHLY, FYNNEI. The CDR3 length is 15 residues. The trim removed 5 bases at V and 6 bases at J, leaving 10 bases unmatched. In nucleotides, the CDR3 is TGTGCCAGCAGTAGACCGGGACAGGGGATCTTCGAGCAGTACTTC. Its translation: CASSRPGQGIFEQYF.

The chain uses TRBV10-3 and TRBJ1-1; D perhaps matches TRBD1 (6 bases). Between the trimmed V and J ends, which lost 2 bases and 5 bases, there was a span of 9 bases. There are 13 residues in the CDR3. CDR1 is ENHRY, CDR2 SYGVKD, per germline. The CDR3 DNA follows: TGTGCCATCAGTGAGGCAGGGGTGACTGAAGCTTTCTTT. It encodes CAISEAGVTEAFF.

Notes on this clone: A read error may produce the germline difference seen at one junction end. The rearrangement uses TRBV4-3 and TRBJ1-2; D is perhaps TRBD1 (6 bases). Germline V gives CDR1 LGHNA, CDR2 YSLEER. This CDR3 spans 11 amino acids. This CDR3 is CASSQDGGLSF. The CDR3 coding sequence is TGCGCCAGCAGCCAAGATGGGGGCCTCAGCTTC.

The genes are TRBV6-1 and TRBJ2-3; maybe TRBD1 (6 bases). This CDR3 spans 15 amino acids. Trimming pared 2 bases from V and 1 base from J, leaving 10 bases between. Germline V lookup: CDR1 MNHNS, CDR2 SASEGT. The CDR3 nucleotides are TGTGCCAGCAGTGAAATGGCAGGGGGCACAGATACGCAGTATTTT. It is translated as CASSEMAGGTDTQYF.

V and J are TRBV6-1 and TRBJ1-5; the D is unclear. The CDR3 consists of 14 residues. Germline V gene lookup returns CDR1 MNHNS and CDR2 SASEGT. Trimming cost V 7 bases and J 2 bases, with 12 bases left between them. The CDR3 nucleotides read TGTGCCAGCACCGACGGGGATGGCAATCAGCCCCAGCATTTT. It is translated as CASTDGDGNQPQHF.

The V call is TRBV29-1, the J call TRBJ2-1; D unclear. The germline V and J ends were trimmed by 3 bases and 2 bases, with 5 bases remaining between them. CDR3 length: 12 residues. CDR1 and CDR2 (germline): SQVTM, ANQGSEA. The CDR3 sequence: CSVDSAYNEQFF. In DNA, the CDR3 is TGCAGCGTTGATTCTGCCTACAATGAGCAGTTCTTC.

The gene calls are TRBV7-9 and TRBJ2-7; D may be TRBD1 (6 bases). CDR1 and CDR2 from the germline V gene are SEHNR and FQNEAQ (reference sequence). This CDR3 has 14 residues. V was trimmed by 1 base and J by 5 bases, leaving 12 bases between them. CDR3 sequence: CASSLVGQGNEQYF. The DNA of the CDR3 is TGTGCCAGCAGCTTAGTCGGCCAGGGGAACGAGCAGTACTTC.

The CDR3 region has the DNA TGTGCCAGCAGTGAATCTAGCGGGGTAGCCTACAATGAGCAGTTCTTC. It translates to CASSESSGVAYNEQFF. V usage is TRBV6-4 and J usage is TRBJ2-1, with 9 bases that match TRBD2. Germline CDR1 is MRHNA and CDR2 is SNTAGT. V lost 3 bases to trimming and J lost 2 bases; unmatched junction nucleotides: 5. The CDR3 is 16 amino acids.

For the CDR3, the DNA is TGTGCCAGCAGCTATACTAGCGGGGCCTCTAATGAGCAGTTCTTC. Its protein is CASSYTSGASNEQFF. The rearrangement joins TRBV6-4 to TRBJ2-1, with 10 bases fitting TRBD2. After removal of 6 bases from V and 7 bases from J, the junction contained 9 bases not matched to a gene. Germline CDR1 is MRHNA and CDR2 is SNTAGT. This CDR3 contains 15 residues.

The chain carries TRBV29-1 and TRBJ1-2; D is possibly TRBD1 (5 bases). CDR1 and CDR2 from the germline V gene are SQVTM and ANQGSEA. The CDR3 length is 11 residues. Trimming removed 7 bases at V and 2 bases at J, with 8 bases between. The CDR3 DNA reads TGCAGCGCCTCAGGGAACTATGGCTACACCTTC. This gives the protein CSASGNYGYTF. The variable domain in full, completed from reference TRBV29-1 and TRBJ1-2, reads SAVISQKPSRDICQRGTSLTIQCQVDSQVTMMFWYRQQPGQSLTLIATANQGSEATYESGFVIDKFPISRPNLTFSTLTVSNMSPEDSSIYLCSASGNYGYTFGSGTRLTVV.

The rearrangement joins TRBV10-1 to TRBJ2-7; 11 positions match TRBD1. CDR1 WNHNN and CDR2 SYGVQD come from the germline V gene (reference sequence). The CDR3 extends over 14 amino acids. Losses at the gene ends were 8 bases for V and 1 base for J; bases not matched to a gene: 4. The CDR3 here is CASAGTGGSYEQYF. The CDR3 coding sequence is TGCGCCAGCGCTGGGACAGGGGGGTCCTACGAGCAGTACTTC.

The CDR3 is CASSPVSYQETQYF. The CDR3 DNA is TGTGCCAGCAGCCCCGTTAGCTACCAAGAGACCCAGTACTTC. The rearrangement joins TRBV7-9 to TRBJ2-5; D call uncertain. Germline loops: CDR1 SEHNR, CDR2 FQNEAQ (reference sequence). V lost 5 bases and J lost 0, with 10 bases in between. The length of the CDR3 is 14 residues.

J is TRBJ2-3 and V is TRBV27; TRBD2 aligns across 9 bases. V was clipped by 5 bases and J by 6 bases; unmatched bases: 6. CDR3 length: 14 amino acids. Germline CDR1 is MNHEY and CDR2 is SMNVEV (reference sequence). The CDR3 nucleotides read TGTGCCAGCAGTACCCTAGCGGGGCGGGATACGCAGTATTTT. This gives the protein CASSTLAGRDTQYF.

The rearrangement links TRBV7-8 to TRBJ2-3; TRBD1 might be the D (6 bases). Trimming removed 10 bases from V and 3 bases from J, with 14 bases in between. Germline V gene data show CDR1 as SGHVS and CDR2 as FQNEAQ. The CDR3 loop spans 13 amino acids. The CDR3 here is CAISRGATDTQYF. DNA for the CDR3: TGTGCCATAAGCAGGGGCGCAACAGATACGCAGTATTTT.

V and J are TRBV18 and TRBJ1-5, with no clear D. Trimming left V 4 bases short and J 8 bases short, with 15 bases between. The CDR3 length is 14 residues. The germline V gene has CDR1 KGHSH and CDR2 LQKENI. CDR3 amino acids: CASSRYSSKEPQHF. In DNA, the CDR3 is TGTGCCAGCTCACGGTACAGCTCCAAGGAGCCCCAGCATTTT. Drawing the rest from reference TRBV18 and TRBJ1-5, the complete variable domain is NAGVMQNPRHLVRRRGQEARLRCSPMKGHSHVYWYRQLPEEGLKFMVYLQKENIIDESGMPKERFSAEFPKEGPSILRIQQVVRGDSAAYFCASSRYSSKEPQHFGDGTRLSIL.

The J gene is TRBJ1-1, the V gene TRBV29-1; 8 positions agree with TRBD1. This CDR3 has 14 amino acids. Trimming at V came to 5 bases and at J to 4 bases, leaving 9 bases not matched to a gene. Germline lookup yields CDR1 SQVTM and CDR2 ANQGSEA. This CDR3 is CSVTLGTGGTEAFF. CDR3 nucleotide sequence: TGCAGCGTTACCCTCGGTACAGGGGGCACTGAAGCTTTCTTT.

A remark on this clone: An end of the junction differs from the germline gene, which may be a read error. This sequence joins TRBV7-9 and TRBJ2-3; 10 bases agree with TRBD2. The CDR3 runs 16 residues. Germline V gives CDR1 SEHNR, CDR2 FQNEAQ (reference sequence). The CDR3 loop is CASSQDGLAETDTQYF. The DNA for the CDR3 is TGCGCCAGCAGCCAAGACGGACTAGCGGAAACAGATACGCAGTATTTT. The entire variable domain, with the rest obtained from reference TRBV7-9 and TRBJ2-3, is as follows: DTGVSQNPRHKITKRGQNVTFRCDPISEHNRLYWYRQTLGQGPEFLTYFQNEAQLEKSRLLSDRFSAERPKGSFSTLEIQRTEQGDSAMYLCASSQDGLAETDTQYFGPGTRLTVL.

The CDR3 nucleotides read TGTGCCAGCAGGAGACTAGCGGGAGGGTTAGATACGCAGTATTTT. Its protein is CASRRLAGGLDTQYF. V and J are TRBV6-5 and TRBJ2-3; TRBD2 agrees at 14 bases. J lost 5 bases, V lost 6 bases, and 4 bases had no gene match. Looked up from germline, CDR1 is MNHEY and CDR2 is SVGAGI. The CDR3 extends over 15 amino acids.

The chain uses TRBV4-1 and TRBJ1-5; no clear D gene. The CDR3 length is 15 residues. Trimming took 1 base from V and 6 from J, leaving 13 bases between them. CDR1 is MGHRA, CDR2 YSYEKL, per germline. The CDR3 loop reads CASSQAGFGIQPQHF. CDR3 nucleotide sequence: TGCGCCAGCAGCCAAGCCGGGTTCGGGATTCAGCCCCAGCATTTT.

The rearrangement links TRBV25-1 to TRBJ1-1; perhaps TRBD1 as D (5 bases). Trimming stripped 5 bases from V and 3 bases from J, with 10 bases between. This CDR3 contains 13 residues. Germline assignment: CDR1 MGHDK and CDR2 SYGVNS. The DNA for the CDR3 is TGTGCCAGCAGTTTACAGGCTTACACTGAAGCTTTCTTT. Amino acids: CASSLQAYTEAFF.

The chain uses TRBV7-6 and TRBJ2-3, with 11 positions matching TRBD2. The CDR3 loop spans 18 amino acids. V lost 1 base and J lost 2; bases outside the gene matches: 8. CDR1 and CDR2 (germline): SGHVS, FNYEAQ. The CDR3, as DNA: TGTGCCAGCAGCTTAGTACCAGGGACTAGCGGCTCCACAGATACGCAGTATTTT. Amino acid sequence: CASSLVPGTSGSTDTQYF.

The chain joins TRBV2 to TRBJ1-5, with D unclear. Trimming removed 2 bases at V and 7 bases at J, with 12 bases between. Germline CDR1 is SNHLY and CDR2 is FYNNEI. The CDR3 loop spans 14 amino acids. For the CDR3, the DNA is TGTGCCAGCAGTGAACGCGGGATGGGGCAGCCCCAGCATTTT. Protein product: CASSERGMGQPQHF. Full variable domain (rest looked up from reference TRBV2 and TRBJ1-5): EPEVTQTPSHQVTQMGQEVILRCVPISNHLYFYWYRQILGQKVEFLVSFYNNEISEKSEIFDDQFSVERPDGSNFTLKIRSTKLEDSAMYFCASSERGMGQPQHFGDGTRLSIL.

The chain uses TRBV11-2 and TRBJ2-7; tentatively, D is TRBD1 (6 bases). The V end lost 7 bases, the J end lost 2 bases, and 15 bases lay between the germline ends. The CDR3 extends over 14 amino acids. The germline CDR1 and CDR2 sequences are SGHAT and FQNNGV. In DNA form, the CDR3 reads TGTGCCAGCACCACCGAGGGGGTGGCCTACGAGCAGTACTTC. Protein: CASTTEGVAYEQYF.

In nucleotides, the CDR3 is TGTGCCAGCTCCCCCACAGGGTACCAAGAGACCCAGTACTTC. Encoded protein: CASSPTGYQETQYF. This chain joins TRBV18 and TRBJ2-5; D may be TRBD1 (6 bases). V was trimmed by 6 bases and J by 0 bases, leaving 11 bases between them. The CDR3 spans 14 residues. Germline V gene sequence: CDR1 KGHSH, CDR2 LQKENI.